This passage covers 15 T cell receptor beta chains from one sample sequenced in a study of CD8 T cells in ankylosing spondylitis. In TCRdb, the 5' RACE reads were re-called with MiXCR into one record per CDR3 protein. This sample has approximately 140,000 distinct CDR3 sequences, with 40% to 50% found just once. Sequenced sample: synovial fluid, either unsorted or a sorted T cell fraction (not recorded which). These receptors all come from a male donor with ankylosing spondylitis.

CDR3 in amino acids: CASSLIWDYQETQYF. The CDR3 nucleotides read TGCGCCAGCAGCTTGATCTGGGACTACCAAGAGACCCAGTACTTC. The gene calls are TRBV5-1 and TRBJ2-5; D might be TRBD2 (6 bases). Looked up from germline, CDR1 is SGHRS and CDR2 is YFSETQ. CDR3 length equals 15 residues. V lost 1 base to trimming and J lost 0 bases, with 10 bases between them. Based on the CDR3 plus reference TRBV5-1 and TRBJ2-5, the full variable domain is KAGVTQTPRYLIKTRGQQVTLSCSPISGHRSVSWYQQTPGQGLQFLFEYFSETQRNKGNFPGRFSGRQFSNSRSEMNVSTLELGDSALYLCASSLIWDYQETQYFGPGTRLLVL.

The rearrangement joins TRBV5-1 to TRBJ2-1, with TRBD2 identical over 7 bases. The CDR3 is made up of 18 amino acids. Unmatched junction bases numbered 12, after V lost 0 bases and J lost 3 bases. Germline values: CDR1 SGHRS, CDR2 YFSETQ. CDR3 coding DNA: TGCGCCAGCAGCTTGGTTGACCTCGTGGGGGAGGGCTACAATGAGCAGTTCTTC. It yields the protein CASSLVDLVGEGYNEQFF.

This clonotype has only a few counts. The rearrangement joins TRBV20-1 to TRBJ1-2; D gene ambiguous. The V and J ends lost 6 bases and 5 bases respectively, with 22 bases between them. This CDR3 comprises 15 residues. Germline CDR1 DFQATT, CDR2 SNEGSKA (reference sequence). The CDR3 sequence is CSANLPRSPFYGYTF. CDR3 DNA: TGCAGTGCAAACCTGCCCCGGAGTCCTTTTTATGGCTACACCTTC.

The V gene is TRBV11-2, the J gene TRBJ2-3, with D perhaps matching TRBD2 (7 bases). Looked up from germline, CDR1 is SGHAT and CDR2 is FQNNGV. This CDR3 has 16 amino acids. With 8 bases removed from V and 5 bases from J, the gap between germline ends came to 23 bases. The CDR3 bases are TGTGCCAGCCGACCCCTCGAGGGGGGGGTAGGAGATACGCAGTATTTT. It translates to CASRPLEGGVGDTQYF.

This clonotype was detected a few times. CDR3 in DNA: TGTGCCAGCAGTTACCTGGATCCAGGCACTGAAGCTTTCTTT. It translates to CASSYLDPGTEAFF. The V call is TRBV6-5, the J call TRBJ1-1, with D unclear. From germline, CDR1 is MNHEY and CDR2 SVGAGI. Trimming pared 2 bases from V and 4 bases from J, leaving 11 bases between. This CDR3 spans 14 amino acids.

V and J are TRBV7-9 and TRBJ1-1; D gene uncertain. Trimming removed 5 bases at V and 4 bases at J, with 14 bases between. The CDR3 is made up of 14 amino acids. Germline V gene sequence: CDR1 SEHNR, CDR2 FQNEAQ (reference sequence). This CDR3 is CASSPRLGITEAFF. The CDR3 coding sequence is TGTGCCAGCAGCCCAAGATTGGGGATCACTGAAGCTTTCTTT.

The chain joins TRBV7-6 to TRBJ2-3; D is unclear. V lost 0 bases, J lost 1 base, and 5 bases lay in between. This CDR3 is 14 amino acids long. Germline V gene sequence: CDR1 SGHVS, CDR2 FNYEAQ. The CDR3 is CASSLAGGTDTQYF. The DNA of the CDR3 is TGTGCCAGCAGCTTAGCCGGTGGCACAGATACGCAGTATTTT.

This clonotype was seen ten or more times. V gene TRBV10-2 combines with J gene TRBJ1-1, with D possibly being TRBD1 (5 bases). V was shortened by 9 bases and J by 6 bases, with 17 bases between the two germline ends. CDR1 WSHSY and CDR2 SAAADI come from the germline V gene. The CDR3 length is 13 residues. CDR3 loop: CASGEGRGSEAFF. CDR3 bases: TGCGCCAGTGGGGAGGGTCGGGGCTCTGAAGCTTTCTTT.

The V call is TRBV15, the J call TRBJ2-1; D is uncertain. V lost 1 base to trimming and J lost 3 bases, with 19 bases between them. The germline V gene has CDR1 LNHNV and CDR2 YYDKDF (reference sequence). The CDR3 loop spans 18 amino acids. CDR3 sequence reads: CATSRAIPFYFGYNEQFF. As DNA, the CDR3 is TGTGCCACCAGCAGAGCGATCCCTTTCTATTTTGGCTACAATGAGCAGTTCTTC.

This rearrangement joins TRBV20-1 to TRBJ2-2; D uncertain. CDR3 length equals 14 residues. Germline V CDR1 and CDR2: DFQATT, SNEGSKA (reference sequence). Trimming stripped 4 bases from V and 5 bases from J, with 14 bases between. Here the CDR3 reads CSATGRAATGELFF. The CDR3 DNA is TGCAGTGCTACGGGTCGAGCCGCGACCGGGGAGCTGTTTTTT.

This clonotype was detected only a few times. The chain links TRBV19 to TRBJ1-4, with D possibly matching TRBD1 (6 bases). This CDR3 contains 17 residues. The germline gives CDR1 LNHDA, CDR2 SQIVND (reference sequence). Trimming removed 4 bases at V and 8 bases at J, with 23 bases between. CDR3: CASSTPPVGGPREKLFF. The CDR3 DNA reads TGTGCCAGTAGTACCCCACCTGTGGGGGGGCCTCGCGAAAAACTGTTTTTT.

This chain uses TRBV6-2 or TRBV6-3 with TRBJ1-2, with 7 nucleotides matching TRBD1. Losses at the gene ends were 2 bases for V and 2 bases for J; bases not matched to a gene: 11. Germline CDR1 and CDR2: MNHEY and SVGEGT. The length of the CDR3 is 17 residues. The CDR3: CASSYDRDSGFNYGYTF. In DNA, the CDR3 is TGTGCCAGCAGTTACGACCGGGACAGTGGTTTCAACTATGGCTACACCTTC.

The CDR3 is CASRGSVVPSSYNEQFF. The DNA of the CDR3 is TGTGCCAGCAGGGGATCGGTGGTCCCGAGCTCCTACAATGAGCAGTTCTTC. V and J are TRBV2 and TRBJ2-1, with D unclear. This CDR3 region has 17 residues. V was pared by 6 bases and J by 0 bases, with 18 bases between. CDR1 is SNHLY and CDR2 is FYNNEI in the germline V gene.

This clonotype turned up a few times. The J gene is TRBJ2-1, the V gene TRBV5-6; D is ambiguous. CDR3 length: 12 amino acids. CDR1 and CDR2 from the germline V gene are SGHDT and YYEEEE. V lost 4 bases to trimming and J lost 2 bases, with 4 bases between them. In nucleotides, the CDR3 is TGTGCCAGCAGCGCCGCCTACAATGAGCAGTTCTTC. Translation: CASSAAYNEQFF.

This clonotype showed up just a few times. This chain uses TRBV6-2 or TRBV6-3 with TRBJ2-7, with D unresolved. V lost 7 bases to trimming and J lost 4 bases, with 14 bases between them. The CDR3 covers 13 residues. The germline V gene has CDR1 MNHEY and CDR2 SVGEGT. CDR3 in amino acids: CASKRERGYEQYF. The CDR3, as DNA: TGTGCCAGCAAAAGAGAGAGAGGTTACGAGCAGTACTTC.